This record covers a single T cell receptor (beta chain). Original data processing: How many nucleated cells were present was estimated from reference gene primer amplification. Some clones are missing from TCRdb's copy, which holds only in-frame ones; the method was immunoSEQ multiplex PCR. V, J and clone size are those of that table, while D and trimming were read from the DNA. The sample includes under 300,000 clones, roughly 80% seen only once; the top ten take less than 4%. The germline V and J ends were trimmed by 5 bases and 4 bases, with 23 bases remaining between them. Looked up from germline, CDR1 is LNHDA and CDR2 is SQIVND (reference sequence). The CDR3 is 17 amino acids. This specimen belongs to a study of blood T cell repertoires in COVID-19. Across the study: In each case, the material was cDNA or gDNA derived from T cells, B-cell-depleted T cells, or PBMCs.

The chain couples TRBV19 to TRBJ1-2; weak D call: TRBD1 (5 bases). Material for sequencing was peripheral blood. The origin of this receptor is a woman under 30 with acute or convalescent COVID-19. The DNA for the CDR3 is TGTGCCAGTAGTCCCTTTATCGGGGGTGACCTCCCCTATGGCTACACCTTC. This gives the protein CASSPFIGGDLPYGYTF.